One and the same sample provided the 22 T cell receptor beta chains below, sequenced in a study of cytomegalovirus exposure and HLA in healthy donors (dated by TCRdb to about 2017). To prepare the library, the immunoSEQ multiplex PCR assay was applied. For the multiplex PCR, a mixture combining 60 forward primers for TCR Vbeta segments and 13 reverse primers for TCR Jbeta segments was used. Drawn from immuneACCESS, this table holds only the in-frame rearrangements with V and J called that TCRdb kept. Clones are partly lost; checked studies trace under half to an unresolved V gene and leave the rest unexplained. The sample table lists about 190,000 clones, over 70% of them with a count of one. The biggest ten clones account for roughly 2.8% of the sample. Sequences were obtained from PBMCs. The receptors stem from a woman aged 25 to 39 in good health and CMV-seropositive.

This clone was found a few times. The gene calls are TRBV7-6 and TRBJ2-3, with 11 nucleotides matching TRBD2. Germline V gene data show CDR1 as SGHVS and CDR2 as FNYEAQ. CDR3 length: 16 residues. Trimming removed 5 bases from V and 4 bases from J; junction bases left unmatched: 8. CDR3 nucleotide sequence: TGTGCCAGCAGCCGCCTTAGCGGGAGGGGCCCAGATACGCAGTATTTT. Its protein product is CASSRLSGRGPDTQYF.

This chain connects TRBV19 to TRBJ2-3, with TRBD2 identical over 9 bases. Germline V CDR1 and CDR2: LNHDA, SQIVND (reference sequence). The CDR3 loop spans 15 amino acids. The junction had 10 bases not matched to a gene; V was cut back by 8 bases and J by 4 bases. DNA of the CDR3: TGTGCCAGTCAGAAGGGCGGGAGGGCCCCAGATACGCAGTATTTT. Its protein product is CASQKGGRAPDTQYF. The full variable domain, with the rest looked up from reference TRBV19 and TRBJ2-3, is DGGITQSPKYLFRKEGQNVTLSCEQNLNHDAMYWYRQDPGQGLRLIYYSQIVNDFQKGDIAEGYSVSREKKESFPLTVTSAQKNPTAFYLCASQKGGRAPDTQYFGPGTRLTVL.

V and J are TRBV5-1 and TRBJ2-7, with D perhaps TRBD2 (6 bases). Trimming shortened V by 4 bases and J by 3 bases, and 11 bases separated the two germline ends. Germline V gene sequence: CDR1 SGHRS, CDR2 YFSETQ. This CDR3 spans 13 amino acids. CDR3 DNA sequence: TGCGCCAGCAGCCACGGGACTGACTACGAGCAGTACTTC. This gives the protein CASSHGTDYEQYF.

The gene calls are TRBV19 and TRBJ2-7; D gene unclear. This CDR3 is 13 amino acids long. The germline V gene has CDR1 LNHDA and CDR2 SQIVND (reference sequence). V was clipped by 7 bases and J by 1 base, with 11 bases between them. CDR3 sequence (DNA): TGTGCCAGTATTGGCGGAACTTCCTACGAGCAGTACTTC. This sequence encodes CASIGGTSYEQYF.

The rearrangement uses TRBV7-9 and TRBJ2-3; D is unclear. The CDR3 runs to 14 residues. V dropped 5 bases and J dropped 1 base, with 10 bases sitting between them. The germline V gene has CDR1 SEHNR and CDR2 FQNEAQ (reference sequence). Here the CDR3 reads CASSSGRGTDTQYF. In DNA, the CDR3 is TGTGCCAGCAGCAGTGGCCGGGGCACAGATACGCAGTATTTT.

V gene TRBV6-1 combines with J gene TRBJ2-5, with a weak D call TRBD2 (6 bases). The end of the DNA fits TRBJ2-7 better, so the J call may be wrong. The length of the CDR3 is 15 residues. Germline loops: CDR1 MNHNS, CDR2 SASEGT. Written as DNA, the CDR3 is TGTGCCAGCAGGATCCTGGTGGGCGGGACGTACGAGCAGTACTTC. It specifies CASRILVGGTYEQYF.

V and J are TRBV5-1 and TRBJ1-1, with D possibly TRBD1 on 5 matching bases. Germline V CDR1 and CDR2: SGHRS, YFSETQ. Trimming cost V 3 bases and J 0 bases, with 12 bases left between them. This CDR3 is built from 15 residues. The CDR3, as DNA: TGCGCCAGCAGCTACCGGACGGACATGAACACTGAAGCTTTCTTT. Translation gives CASSYRTDMNTEAFF.

This chain uses TRBV5-1 with TRBJ2-7; TRBD1 agrees at 10 bases. The CDR3 loop spans 15 amino acids. Trimming at V came to 3 bases and at J to 3 bases, leaving 6 bases not matched to a gene. CDR1 is SGHRS, CDR2 YFSETQ, per germline. DNA for the CDR3: TGCGCCAGCAGCTCTTCTTGGACAGGGGGCTACGAGCAGTACTTC. It is translated as CASSSSWTGGYEQYF.

The chain employs TRBV11-1 and TRBJ2-7, with TRBD2 matching over 10 bases. Germline-derived CDR1 and CDR2 are SGHAT and FQDESV (reference sequence). Trimming at V came to 3 bases and at J to 0 bases, leaving 2 bases not matched to a gene. The CDR3 is made up of 15 amino acids. In DNA form, the CDR3 reads TGTGCCAGCAGCTTTACTAGCGGGGACTCCTACGAGCAGTACTTC. Its translation: CASSFTSGDSYEQYF.

The CDR3 loop reads CASTQQGQETQYF. The CDR3 region has the DNA TGCGCCAGCACCCAACAGGGGCAAGAGACCCAGTACTTC. The V gene is TRBV5-1, the J gene TRBJ2-5; 7 bases fit TRBD1. J was trimmed by 2 bases and V by 6 bases; bases with no gene match: 4. The CDR3 is 13 residues long. CDR1 is SGHRS, CDR2 YFSETQ, per germline. Filled out from reference TRBV5-1 and TRBJ2-5, the complete variable domain reads KAGVTQTPRYLIKTRGQQVTLSCSPISGHRSVSWYQQTPGQGLQFLFEYFSETQRNKGNFPGRFSGRQFSNSRSEMNVSTLELGDSALYLCASTQQGQETQYFGPGTRLLVL.

This clone was detected a few times. V is TRBV14 and J is TRBJ1-1; TRBD1 matches 7 bases. The J segment lost 0 bases and the V segment lost 5 bases, leaving 6 bases of the junction unmatched. CDR1 and CDR2 from the germline V gene are SGHDN and FVKESK. CDR3 length: 15 residues. CDR3: CASSYHRGLNTEAFF. The CDR3 DNA sequence: TGTGCCAGCAGCTATCACAGGGGATTGAACACTGAAGCTTTCTTT.

This chain links TRBV6-1 with TRBJ2-2; 14 nucleotides line up with TRBD2. From germline, CDR1 is MNHNS and CDR2 SASEGT. The CDR3 is 15 residues long. After removal of 6 bases from V and 8 bases from J, the junction contained 5 bases not matched to a gene. CDR3 sequence: CASSKTSGRVGELFF. As DNA, the CDR3 is TGTGCCAGCAGCAAGACTAGCGGGAGGGTTGGGGAGCTGTTTTTT.

The CDR3 region has the DNA TGTGCCAGCAGGCCAATGGGGGGGCTCTACAATGAGCAGTTCTTC. Translating gives CASRPMGGLYNEQFF. V gene TRBV27 combines with J gene TRBJ2-1, with D possibly being TRBD2 (7 bases). The CDR3 runs 15 residues. CDR1 is MNHEY and CDR2 is SMNVEV in the germline V gene (reference sequence). V was pared by 6 bases and J by 3 bases, with 15 bases between.

V is TRBV11-2 and J is TRBJ2-2; D might be TRBD1 (6 bases). This CDR3 region has 16 residues. Germline V lookup: CDR1 SGHAT, CDR2 FQNNGV. The V and J ends lost 3 bases and 2 bases respectively, with 13 bases between them. Here the CDR3 reads CASSLNTGINTGELFF. In nucleotides, the CDR3 is TGTGCCAGCAGCTTGAATACAGGGATAAACACCGGGGAGCTGTTTTTT.

This chain joins TRBV28 and TRBJ1-2; no firm D call. The germline V gene encodes CDR1 MDHEN and CDR2 SYDVKM. V was clipped by 2 bases and J by 2 bases, with 12 bases between them. The CDR3 length is 15 residues. In DNA form, the CDR3 reads TGTGCCAGCAGTTTACCCGGGGTATCCAACTATGGCTACACCTTC. Protein product: CASSLPGVSNYGYTF.

This clone was observed a handful of times. This sequence joins TRBV10-1 and TRBJ1-4; D is possibly TRBD1 (5 bases). From germline, CDR1 is WNHNN and CDR2 SYGVQD (reference sequence). CDR3 length equals 15 residues. V lost 10 bases to trimming and J lost 11 bases, with 26 bases between them. CDR3 in DNA: TGCGCCACCCCGGAAGGATGGAGGGCCGGGGGGAAACTGTTTTTT. This translates into CATPEGWRAGGKLFF.

The chain employs TRBV5-6 and TRBJ1-2; TRBD1 aligns across 10 bases. Germline CDR1 is SGHDT and CDR2 is YYEEEE. V lost 3 bases, J lost 7 bases, and 9 bases stayed unmatched. This CDR3 has 15 amino acids. The CDR3 coding sequence is TGTGCCAGCAGCTCCCGGGACAGGGGATTTAGTGGCTACACCTTC. This gives the protein CASSSRDRGFSGYTF.

This chain links TRBV4-1 with TRBJ2-7, with 11 bases that match TRBD2. V dropped 0 bases and J dropped 1; count of bases not matched to a gene: 8. The V gene's germline CDR1 is MGHRA and CDR2 YSYEKL. The CDR3 is 18 amino acids. CDR3 sequence: CASSQDGRLAGPSYEQYF. Written as DNA, the CDR3 is TGCGCCAGCAGCCAAGATGGCAGACTAGCGGGACCTTCCTACGAGCAGTACTTC.

V is TRBV28 and J is TRBJ2-5; D may be TRBD2 (5 bases). Germline V gene lookup returns CDR1 MDHEN and CDR2 SYDVKM. V was clipped by 2 bases and J by 3 bases, with 10 bases between them. The CDR3 loop spans 14 amino acids. The CDR3 DNA reads TGTGCCAGCAGTTTAGTCGGGGTAGAAGAGACCCAGTACTTC. It specifies CASSLVGVEETQYF.

The rearrangement joins TRBV21-1 to TRBJ1-1; the D call TRBD1 from the table was never checked on the DNA. TRBV21-1 corresponds to a pseudogene. This CDR3 has 17 amino acids. As DNA, the CDR3 is TGTGCCAGCAGCAACGCCAGGGGGGTGTCGTGGGAGACTGAAGCTTTCTTT. It specifies CASSNARGVSWETEAFF.

The chain has TRBV27 and TRBJ2-1; tentative D call: TRBD2 (6 bases). This CDR3 has 18 residues. Germline CDR1 is MNHEY and CDR2 is SMNVEV (reference sequence). The V and J ends lost 5 bases and 9 bases respectively, with 29 bases between them. The CDR3: CASSPAEPLRGGSGEQFF. CDR3 DNA: TGTGCCAGCAGTCCCGCCGAACCCCTTCGAGGAGGGAGCGGTGAGCAGTTCTTC.

This clone showed up just once. The J gene is TRBJ1-4, the V gene TRBV10-2, with D unresolved. The CDR3 is 13 amino acids. V gave up 5 bases and J gave up 6 bases, with 10 bases separating them. Germline values: CDR1 WSHSY, CDR2 SAAADI. CDR3 nucleotides: TGCGCCAGCAGTTTTGTCTCGGATGAAAAACTGTTTTTT. This sequence encodes CASSFVSDEKLFF.